This entry lists 13 T cell receptor beta chains sequenced from one sample in a study of T cells in Graves' hyperthyroidism and ophthalmopathy. Template material for amplifying TCR beta CDR3 regions consisted of RNA transcripts. Researchers ran a first-round RT-PCR on the TCR CDR3 using the HTBI primer set. MiXCR was run by TCRdb on the multiplex PCR reads, yielding one entry per CDR3 protein. There are approximately 590,000 distinct CDR3 sequences in the sample; about a sixth occur only once, and around 6.6% lies in the top ten. The specimen was blood. These receptors were obtained from a woman aged 25 to 45 with Graves' hyperthyroidism.

In its sample, this clonotype was seen a few times. The chain has TRBV10-3 and TRBJ2-2, with 10 bases lining up with TRBD1. CDR3 size: 15 residues. Germline trimming cut 5 bases from V and 4 bases from J; bases unmatched to any gene: 4. Germline loops: CDR1 ENHRY, CDR2 SYGVKD. CDR3 residues: CAISPRDRGTGELFF. For the CDR3, the DNA is TGTGCCATCAGTCCTCGGGACAGGGGCACCGGGGAGCTGTTTTTT.

The genes are TRBV14 and TRBJ2-2; 13 bases map to TRBD2. CDR1 SGHDN and CDR2 FVKESK come from the germline V gene. The trim removed 5 bases at V and 5 bases at J, leaving 8 bases unmatched. CDR3 length: 17 amino acids. The CDR3 reads CASSLGLAGVETGELFF. The CDR3 coding sequence is TGTGCCAGCAGCTTAGGACTAGCGGGAGTTGAGACCGGGGAGCTGTTTTTT.

This clonotype was counted ten times or more. The chain joins TRBV28 to TRBJ2-1, with D uncertain. The V gene's germline CDR1 is MDHEN and CDR2 SYDVKM. The V gene lost 0 bases and the J gene lost 5 bases, with 2 bases spanning the gap. This CDR3 region has 12 residues. DNA for the CDR3: TGTGCCAGCAGTTTATGGGACAATGAGCAGTTCTTC. Protein: CASSLWDNEQFF.

Ten or more counts support this clonotype. V gene TRBV30 combines with J gene TRBJ1-5, with D tentatively TRBD1 (5 bases). Germline CDR1 and CDR2: GTSNPN and SVGIG (reference sequence). This CDR3 is 12 amino acids long. V was trimmed by 3 bases and J by 11 bases, leaving 14 bases between them. The CDR3 bases are TGTGCCTGGAGCGGACGGGGGGGTGCCCAGCATTTT. Translation gives CAWSGRGGAQHF.

This clonotype was picked up many times. The gene calls are TRBV12-3 or TRBV12-4 and TRBJ2-2, with D maybe TRBD2 (7 bases). Trimming cost V 6 bases and J 1 base, with 15 bases left between them. The CDR3 consists of 16 residues. The CDR3 loop is CASRVGGAQNTGELFF. For the CDR3, the DNA is TGTGCCAGCAGGGTTGGGGGGGCGCAGAACACCGGGGAGCTGTTTTTT.

This clonotype was counted ten times or more. The chain carries TRBV6-1 and TRBJ2-3; 7 nucleotides align to TRBD1. Trimming cost V 8 bases and J 5 bases; bases outside gene matches: 16. Germline CDR1 MNHNS, CDR2 SASEGT. This CDR3 region has 16 residues. CDR3 in DNA: TGTGCCAGCCCGAAGATAGTTGGACAGGACAGAGATACGCAGTATTTT. It is translated as CASPKIVGQDRDTQYF.

At least ten counts were recorded for this clonotype. The chain recombines TRBV30 with TRBJ2-2, with TRBD1 as a possible D gene (5 bases). This CDR3 comprises 13 residues. Looked up from germline, CDR1 is GTSNPN and CDR2 is SVGIG (reference sequence). V lost 5 bases and J lost 3, with 10 bases in between. The CDR3 sequence: CAWGARYTGELFF. The CDR3 DNA reads as TGTGCCTGGGGGGCGCGATACACCGGGGAGCTGTTTTTT.

The J gene is TRBJ2-1, the V gene TRBV7-9; 12 bases align to TRBD2. V lost 6 bases and J lost 1; bases outside the gene matches: 16. CDR1 and CDR2 (germline): SEHNR, FQNEAQ (reference sequence). The CDR3 loop spans 20 amino acids. CDR3 in DNA: TGTGCCAGCAGTACGAGCCGGACTAGCGGGAACCCAAGTTCCTACAATGAGCAGTTCTTC. Residues: CASSTSRTSGNPSSYNEQFF.

V is TRBV18 and J is TRBJ1-2, with 9 bases lining up with TRBD1. The germline CDR1 and CDR2 sequences are KGHSH and LQKENI. The CDR3 extends over 13 amino acids. V shed 5 bases and J 3 bases; nucleotides not matched to a gene: 1. CDR3 DNA sequence: TGTGCCAGCTCAGGGGACAGGGACTATGGCTACACCTTC. Amino acids: CASSGDRDYGYTF.

This clonotype was recorded many times. The CDR3 nucleotides read TGCAGCGTTGGGTCCCAGGGTGGTGAAGCTTTCTTT. It yields the protein CSVGSQGGEAFF. V usage is TRBV29-1 and J usage is TRBJ1-1; TRBD1 might be the D (5 bases). The CDR3 is 12 residues long. Trimming cost V 4 bases and J 7 bases, with 13 bases left between them. Germline CDR1 is SQVTM and CDR2 is ANQGSEA.

The chain links TRBV30 to TRBJ1-1; D uncertain. Trimming stripped 2 bases from V and 0 bases from J, with 13 bases between. Germline-derived CDR1 and CDR2 are GTSNPN and SVGIG (reference sequence). This CDR3 has 15 residues. In DNA, the CDR3 is TGTGCCTGGAGTTTTAGACACCAGATGAACACTGAAGCTTTCTTT. It specifies CAWSFRHQMNTEAFF. The whole variable domain, remainder taken from reference TRBV30 and TRBJ1-1, is SQTIHQWPATLVQPVGSPLSLECTVEGTSNPNLYWYRQAAGRGLQLLFYSVGIGQISSEVPQNLSASRPQDRQFILSSKKLLLSDSGFYLCAWSFRHQMNTEAFFGQGTRLTVV.

Many counts were recorded for this clonotype. J is TRBJ2-3 and V is TRBV5-5; 7 nucleotides line up with TRBD1. CDR1 and CDR2 from the germline V gene are SGHKS and YYEKEE (reference sequence). The CDR3 covers 13 residues. The V gene end was trimmed by 4 bases and the J gene end by 9 bases; junction bases not matched to a gene: 8. The CDR3 DNA follows: TGTGCCAGCAGCGGACGACAGGGATGGACGCAGTATTTT. Translated, it gives CASSGRQGWTQYF. Supplemented by reference TRBV5-5 and TRBJ2-3, the full variable domain reads DAGVTQSPTHLIKTRGQQVTLRCSPISGHKSVSWYQQVLGQGPQFIFQYYEKEERGRGNFPDRFSARQFPNYSSELNVNALLLGDSALYLCASSGRQGWTQYFGPGTRLTVL.

This clonotype was seen many times. This chain uses TRBV7-8 with TRBJ1-3; D is undetermined. Germline V gene sequence: CDR1 SGHVS, CDR2 FQNEAQ. The ends were cut back, 0 bases at V and 4 bases at J, with 10 bases in the middle. This CDR3 has 15 amino acids. The CDR3 DNA follows: TGTGCCAGCAGCTTAGCGCGAACGGGGGGAAACACCATATATTTT. Its translation: CASSLARTGGNTIYF.